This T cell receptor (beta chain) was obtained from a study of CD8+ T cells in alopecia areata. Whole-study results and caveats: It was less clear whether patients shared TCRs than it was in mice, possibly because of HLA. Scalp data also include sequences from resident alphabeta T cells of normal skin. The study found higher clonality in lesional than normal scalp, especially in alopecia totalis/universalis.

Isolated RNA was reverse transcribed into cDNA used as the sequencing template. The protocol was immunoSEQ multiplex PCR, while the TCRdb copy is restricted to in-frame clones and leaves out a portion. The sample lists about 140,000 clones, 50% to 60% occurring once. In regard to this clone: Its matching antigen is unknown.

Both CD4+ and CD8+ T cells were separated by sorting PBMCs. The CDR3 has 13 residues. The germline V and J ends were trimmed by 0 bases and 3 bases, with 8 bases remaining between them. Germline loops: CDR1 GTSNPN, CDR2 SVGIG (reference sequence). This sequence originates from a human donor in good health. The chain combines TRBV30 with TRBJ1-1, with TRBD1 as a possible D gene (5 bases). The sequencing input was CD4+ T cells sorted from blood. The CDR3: CAWSVQVDTEAFF. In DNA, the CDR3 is TGTGCCTGGAGTGTACAGGTTGACACTGAAGCTTTCTTT.